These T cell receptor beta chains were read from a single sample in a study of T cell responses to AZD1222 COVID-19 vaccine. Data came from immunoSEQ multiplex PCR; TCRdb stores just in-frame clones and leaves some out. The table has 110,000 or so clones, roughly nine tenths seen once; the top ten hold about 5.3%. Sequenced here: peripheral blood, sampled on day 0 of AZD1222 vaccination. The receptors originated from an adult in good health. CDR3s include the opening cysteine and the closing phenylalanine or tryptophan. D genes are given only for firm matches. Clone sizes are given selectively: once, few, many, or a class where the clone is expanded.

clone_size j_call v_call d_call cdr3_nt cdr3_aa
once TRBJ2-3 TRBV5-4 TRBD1 TGTGCCAGCAGCTTGAAGACAGGGGTCACAGATACGCAGTATTTT CASSLKTGVTDTQYF
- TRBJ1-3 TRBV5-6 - TGTGCCAGCAGCGGTGGACGGCGCTCTGGAAACACCATATATTTT CASSGGRRSGNTIYF
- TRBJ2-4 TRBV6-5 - TGTGCCAGCAGTCGGGGCTCAGGTAACATTCAGTACTTC CASSRGSGNIQYF
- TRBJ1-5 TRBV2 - TGTGGGTCGAGAGACAGGAGGGATCAGCCCCAGCATTTT CGSRDRRDQPQHF
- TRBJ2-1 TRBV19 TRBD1 TGTGCCAGTAGGGACAGGTTCTACAATGAGCAGTTCTTC CASRDRFYNEQFF
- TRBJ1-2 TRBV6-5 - TGTGCCAGCAGTTACTCGACTAGCTATGGCTACACCTTC CASSYSTSYGYTF
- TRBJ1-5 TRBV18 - TGTGCCAGCTCTCAACACCCATTCAATCAGCCCCAGCATTTT CASSQHPFNQPQHF
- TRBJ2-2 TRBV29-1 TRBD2 TGCAGCGTTCTCCTTGGGGGGAGGGACACCGGGGAGCTGTTTTTT CSVLLGGRDTGELFF
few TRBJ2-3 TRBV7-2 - TGTGCCAGCAGCAATGACAGAATAGATACGCAGTATTTT CASSNDRIDTQYF
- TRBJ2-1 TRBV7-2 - TGTGCCAGCAGCTTAGCTATCGGACGGCTCTCCTACAATGAGCAGTTCTTC CASSLAIGRLSYNEQFF
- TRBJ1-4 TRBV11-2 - TGTGCCAGCAGCTCGGGGGCGCCTAATGAAAAACTGTTTTTT CASSSGAPNEKLFF
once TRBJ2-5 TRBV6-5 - TGTGCCAGCAGTTATTTTGGGCAGGGAGAGACCCAGTACTTC CASSYFGQGETQYF
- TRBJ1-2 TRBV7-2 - TGTGCCAGCAGCCGCAAGCTTGAGACACTCTATGGCTACACCTTC CASSRKLETLYGYTF
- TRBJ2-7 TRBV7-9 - TGTGCCAGCAGCTTATATCTCTCGGGGGAATACGAGCAGTACTTC CASSLYLSGEYEQYF
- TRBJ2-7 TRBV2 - TGTGCCAGCAGTGATTACAGCTTC CASSDYSF
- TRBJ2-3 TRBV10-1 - TGCGCCAGCAGTGAGAGAGTGGTGGCAGATACGCAGTATTTT CASSERVVADTQYF
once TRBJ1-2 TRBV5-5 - TGTGCCAGCATCCCTGCCCAGGGACCGGCTAACTATGGCTACACCTTC CASIPAQGPANYGYTF
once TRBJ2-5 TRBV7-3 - TGTGCCAGCAGCGTAGGGCAGGGAGAGACCCAGTACTTC CASSVGQGETQYF
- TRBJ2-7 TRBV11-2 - TGTGCCAGCAGCAGGTTCTCGTGGGAGAGTTGGGAGCAGTACTTC CASSRFSWESWEQYF
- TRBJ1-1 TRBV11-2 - TGTGCCAGCAGCTCCCCCCGGCCCACCGGCCGTGAAGCTTTCTTT CASSSPRPTGREAFF
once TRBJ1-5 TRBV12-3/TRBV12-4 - TGTGCCAGCATGGTACAGGGCAATCAGCCCCAGCATTTT CASMVQGNQPQHF
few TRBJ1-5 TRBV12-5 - TGTGCTAGTGGTTTGGTGAACACGAGTCCATCATCTGCTAATCAGCCCCAGCATTTT CASGLVNTSPSSANQPQHF
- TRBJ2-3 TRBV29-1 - TGCAGCGTTGTGGCCGGGGTTGCAGATACGCAGTATTTT CSVVAGVADTQYF
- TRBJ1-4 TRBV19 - TGTGCCAGTAGCATCGGCAGGGCCCTTAATGAAAAACTGTTTTTT CASSIGRALNEKLFF
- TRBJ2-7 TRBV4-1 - TGCGCCAGCAGCCAAGATCTGACAGGTGTCCTTCGAGAGCAGTACTTC CASSQDLTGVLREQYF
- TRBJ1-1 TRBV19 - TGTGCCAGTAGTACTACACTCACAGGGCTAAGTACTGAAGCTTTCTTT CASSTTLTGLSTEAFF
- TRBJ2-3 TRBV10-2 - TGCGCCAGCAGTGACGGCAGTCTCACAGATACGCAGTATTTT CASSDGSLTDTQYF
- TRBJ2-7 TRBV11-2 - TGTGCCAGCAGCCCTAACAGGGCACCCTCCTACGAGCAGTACTTC CASSPNRAPSYEQYF
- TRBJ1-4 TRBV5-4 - TGTGCCAGCAGCTTGGACGTCGGTCGGGAAAAACTGTTTTTT CASSLDVGREKLFF
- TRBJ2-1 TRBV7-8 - TGTGCCAGCAGCCGAGACATGGGTAATGAGCAGTTCTTC CASSRDMGNEQFF
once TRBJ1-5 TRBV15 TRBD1 TGTGCCACCAGCAGAGACAGGGGGCAAGGTCAGCCCCAGCATTTT CATSRDRGQGQPQHF
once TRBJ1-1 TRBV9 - TGTGCCAGTTCTCCTTTGAACACTGAAGCTTTCTTT CASSPLNTEAFF
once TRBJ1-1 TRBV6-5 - TGTGCCAGCACTAGGGTGTTACTGAACACTGAAGCTTTCTTT CASTRVLLNTEAFF
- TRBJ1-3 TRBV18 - TGTGCCAGCTCATCACAGGCTTGGTCACCCTCTGGAAACACCATATATTTT CASSSQAWSPSGNTIYF
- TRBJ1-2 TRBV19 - TGTGCCAGTAGTACACTCCCGGGCGAGGGCTACACCTTC CASSTLPGEGYTF
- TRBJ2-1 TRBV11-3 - TGTGCCAGCAGCGAGAACCTTGGGGGGACCGGGGAGCAGTTCTTC CASSENLGGTGEQFF
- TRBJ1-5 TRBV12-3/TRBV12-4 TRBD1 TGTGCCACCAAGACAGGGGGCAATCAGCCCCAGCATTTT CATKTGGNQPQHF
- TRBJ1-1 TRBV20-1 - TGCAGTGCTAGTCTGTACGATGAAGCTTTCTTT CSASLYDEAFF
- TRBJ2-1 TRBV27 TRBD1 TGTGCCAGCAGTTCGGCAGGGGGTTCGTACAATGAGCAGTTCTTC CASSSAGGSYNEQFF
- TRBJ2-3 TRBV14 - TGTGCCAGCAGCCAGGACGTAACAGATACGCAGTATTTT CASSQDVTDTQYF
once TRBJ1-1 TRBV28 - TGTGCCAGCAGTCTGGGCCCGAACACTGAAGCTTTCTTT CASSLGPNTEAFF
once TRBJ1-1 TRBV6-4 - TGTGCCAGTACTACCAATCAGGGGCCTTTGAACACTGAAGCTTTCTTT CASTTNQGPLNTEAFF
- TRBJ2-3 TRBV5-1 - TGCGCCAGCAGCTCCGGGACGGGCACAGATACGCAGTATTTT CASSSGTGTDTQYF
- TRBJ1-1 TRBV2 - TGTGCCAGCAGTGACCCGAACACTGAAGCTTTCTTT CASSDPNTEAFF
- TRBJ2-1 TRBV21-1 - TGTGCCAGCAGCAAAGTAGGAGGGACCAACGATTACAATGAGCAGTTCTTC CASSKVGGTNDYNEQFF
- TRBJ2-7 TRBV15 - TGTGCCACCAGCAGAGATCTAGCATACGAGCAGTACTTC CATSRDLAYEQYF
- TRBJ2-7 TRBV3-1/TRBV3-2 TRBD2 TGTGCCAGCAGCCGAACTAGCGGGGGGTCCTACGAGCAGTACTTC CASSRTSGGSYEQYF
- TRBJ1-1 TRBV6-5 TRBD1 TGTGCCAGCAGTAATCTAATCCGGGACAGGGAAGCTTTCTTT CASSNLIRDREAFF
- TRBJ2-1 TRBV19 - TGTGCCAGTACCATAGCAGGGGCAAATGAGCAGTTCTTC CASTIAGANEQFF
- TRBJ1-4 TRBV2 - TGTGCCAGCAGTCCAGGACAGAGCGAAAAACTGTTTTTT CASSPGQSEKLFF
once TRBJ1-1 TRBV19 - TGTGCCAGTAGTATAGATCCTCGTGGGGCTTTCTTT CASSIDPRGAFF
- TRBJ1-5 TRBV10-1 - TGCGCCAGCAACGGGGACTTTAATCAGCCCCAGCATTTT CASNGDFNQPQHF
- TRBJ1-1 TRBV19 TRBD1 TGTGCCAGTAGTATAGTAGCGACAGGGGGCATGGACACTGAAGCTTTCTTT CASSIVATGGMDTEAFF
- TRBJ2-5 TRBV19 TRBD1 TGTGCCAGTAAAAATGACAGGCGGACAGGAGAAGAGACCCAGTACTTC CASKNDRRTGEETQYF
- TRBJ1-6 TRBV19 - TGTGCCAGTAGTCCCCGGGGTGAGGACAGAAATTCACCCCTCCACTTT CASSPRGEDRNSPLHF
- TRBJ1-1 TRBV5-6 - TGTGCCAGCAGCCCAGGGACAATTAATACGAAGGGAGCTTTCTTT CASSPGTINTKGAFF
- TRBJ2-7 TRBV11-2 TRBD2 TGTGCCAGCAGCTGGAGGATCGGCGCGGGAGGGCCGTCCTCCTACGAGCAGTACTTC CASSWRIGAGGPSSYEQYF